Each of the 27 T cell receptor beta chains below was sequenced from the same sample in a study of shared clonotypes between healthy human individuals. The repertoire was sequenced with immunoSEQ multiplex PCR; TCRdb's copy has only in-frame clones and lacks some. Of roughly 2.4 million clones in the sample, approximately 96% were seen once. Specimen: naive CD4+ T cells sorted from blood. Subset specified: CD45RA+ positively selected. The origin of the receptors is a man aged 18 to 29 in good health.

The chain links TRBV6-5 to TRBJ2-7, with D tentatively TRBD1 (6 bases). Between the trimmed V and J ends, which lost 6 bases and 7 bases, there was a span of 16 bases. Germline values: CDR1 MNHEY, CDR2 SVGAGI. The CDR3 sequence is 13 residues long. CDR3 nucleotide sequence: TGTGCCAGCAGACCACAGGGATTCAGAGAGCAGTACTTC. This encodes CASRPQGFREQYF.

This clone was observed once. The chain carries TRBV11-2 and TRBJ1-1, with D possibly matching TRBD1 (6 bases). The V end lost 1 base, the J end lost 3 bases, and 15 bases lay between the germline ends. The CDR3 totals 16 residues. The germline gives CDR1 SGHAT, CDR2 FQNNGV. CDR3 DNA sequence: TGTGCCAGCAGCTTAGTTCCGGGGGCGAGAGACACTGAAGCTTTCTTT. It is translated as CASSLVPGARDTEAFF.

This clone is labeled as medium-sized. Other DNA sequences in the sample encode the same CDR3. The chain is built from TRBV5-4 and TRBJ2-7, with 7 bases lining up with TRBD2. This CDR3 comprises 13 residues. With V trimmed by 3 bases and J by 5 bases, 5 bases remained unmatched. Germline-derived CDR1 and CDR2 are SGHNT and YYREEE (reference sequence). The CDR3 coding sequence is TGTGCCAGCAGCTCGATGGGGGGGGACGAGCAGTACTTC. Its protein is CASSSMGGDEQYF. Full variable domain (missing parts from reference TRBV5-4 and TRBJ2-7): ETGVTQSPTHLIKTRGQQVTLRCSSQSGHNTVSWYQQALGQGPQFIFQYYREEENGRGNFPPRFSGLQFPNYSSELNVNALELDDSALYLCASSSMGGDEQYFGPGTRLTVT.

V and J are TRBV28 and TRBJ1-4; D possibly corresponds to TRBD1 (5 bases). Looked up from germline, CDR1 is MDHEN and CDR2 is SYDVKM. The CDR3 sequence is 15 residues long. The V and J ends lost 0 bases and 2 bases respectively, with 7 bases between them. The CDR3 protein is CASSLWEGTNEKLFF. The CDR3 DNA is TGTGCCAGCAGTTTATGGGAGGGGACTAATGAAAAACTGTTTTTT. Full variable domain (rest looked up from reference TRBV28 and TRBJ1-4): DVKVTQSSRYLVKRTGEKVFLECVQDMDHENMFWYRQDPGLGLRLIYFSYDVKMKEKGDIPEGYSVSREKKERFSLILESASTNQTSMYLCASSLWEGTNEKLFFGSGTQLSVL.

The genes are TRBV7-8 and TRBJ2-7; 8 bases agree with TRBD2. This CDR3 has 16 amino acids. V dropped 5 bases and J dropped 2; count of bases not matched to a gene: 11. Germline V lookup: CDR1 SGHVS, CDR2 FQNEAQ. The CDR3 reads CASSPLGSGGTYEQYF. In nucleotides, the CDR3 is TGTGCCAGCAGCCCGCTGGGAAGCGGGGGAACCTACGAGCAGTACTTC.

The chain joins TRBV5-6 to TRBJ1-5; the match to TRBD1 covers 9 bases. The CDR3 has 15 amino acids. Germline CDR1 reads SGHDT; CDR2 reads YYEEEE. The ends lost 4 bases at V and 7 bases at J; junction bases unmatched: 9. CDR3 DNA sequence: TGTGCCAGCAGCACCGGGACAGGGATCGGGCAGCCCCAGCATTTT. Its translation is CASSTGTGIGQPQHF.

CDR3 sequence (DNA): TGTGCCATCAGTGGGGTTAGCGGGGGGTCTGAGACCCAGTACTTC. It translates to CAISGVSGGSETQYF. The rearrangement joins TRBV10-3 to TRBJ2-5, with 10 bases that match TRBD2. This CDR3 comprises 15 residues. From germline, CDR1 is ENHRY and CDR2 SYGVKD. Germline trimming cut 4 bases from V and 5 bases from J; bases unmatched to any gene: 7.

V is TRBV10-2 and J is TRBJ2-3, with D perhaps TRBD1 or TRBD2 (5 bases each). This CDR3 is built from 16 residues. Trimming removed 7 bases at V and 2 bases at J, with 19 bases between. Germline V gene data show CDR1 as WSHSY and CDR2 as SAAADI. The CDR3 protein is CASTPVNVGTTDTQYF. CDR3 bases: TGCGCCAGCACCCCGGTTAATGTCGGGACCACAGATACGCAGTATTTT.

This clone was seen only once. V and J are TRBV20-1 and TRBJ1-5, with D unresolved. Per germline, CDR1 DFQATT and CDR2 SNEGSKA (reference sequence). V was cut by 3 bases and J by 5 bases, with 5 bases left in between. The CDR3 length is 11 residues. DNA of the CDR3: TGCAGTGCTAGTCTAGATCAGCCCCAGCATTTT. This translates into CSASLDQPQHF.

The chain has TRBV19 and TRBJ1-5; D is unclear. The V end lost 5 bases, the J end lost 0 bases, and 14 bases lay between the germline ends. There are 16 residues in the CDR3. Germline V gives CDR1 LNHDA, CDR2 SQIVND (reference sequence). CDR3 in amino acids: CASSALLGSSNQPQHF. CDR3 bases: TGTGCCAGTAGTGCCCTCCTCGGGAGTAGCAATCAGCCCCAGCATTTT.

Remarks on this clone: This sample also contains other DNA sequences that code for the same CDR3. J is TRBJ1-1 and V is TRBV7-9, with unresolved D. This CDR3 region has 13 residues. Germline-derived CDR1 and CDR2 are SEHNR and FQNEAQ (reference sequence). V was trimmed by 3 bases and J by 1 base, leaving 6 bases between them. CDR3 sequence: CASSFGENTEAFF. CDR3 nucleotides: TGTGCCAGCAGCTTTGGCGAGAACACTGAAGCTTTCTTT.

This clone was counted a single time. Other DNA sequences within the sample encode an identical CDR3. The CDR3 here is CASSPTRASYEQYF. Here the CDR3 DNA reads TGTGCCAGCAGCCCCACTAGGGCCTCCTACGAGCAGTACTTC. V gene TRBV7-2 combines with J gene TRBJ2-7; D perhaps matches TRBD2 (5 bases). The germline CDR1 and CDR2 sequences are SGHTA and FQGNSA. CDR3 length: 14 amino acids. The ends were cut back, 5 bases at V and 0 bases at J, with 11 bases in the middle. Complete variable domain (other parts from reference TRBV7-2 and TRBJ2-7): GAGVSQSPSNKVTEKGKDVELRCDPISGHTALYWYRQSLGQGLEFLIYFQGNSAPDKSGLPSDRFSAERTGGSVSTLTIQRTQQEDSAVYLCASSPTRASYEQYFGPGTRLTVT.

The chain carries TRBV7-2 and TRBJ2-6; D is unresolved. The germline gives CDR1 SGHTA, CDR2 FQGNSA. Trimming left V 1 base short and J 0 bases short, with 7 bases between. The CDR3 covers 16 residues. For the CDR3, the DNA is TGTGCCAGCAGCTTAGTACGGGTCTCTGGGGCCAACGTCCTGACTTTC. Its translation is CASSLVRVSGANVLTF.

The rearrangement uses TRBV5-6 and TRBJ2-3; D unclear. The CDR3 extends over 12 amino acids. V was trimmed by 6 bases and J by 5 bases, leaving 10 bases between them. Germline V gene sequence: CDR1 SGHDT, CDR2 YYEEEE. DNA for the CDR3: TGTGCCAGCAATAGCAGGTTAGATACGCAGTATTTT. Amino acids: CASNSRLDTQYF.

The V call is TRBV11-2, the J call TRBJ1-4; D gene uncertain. The germline V gene encodes CDR1 SGHAT and CDR2 FQNNGV. V was trimmed by 6 bases and J by 13 bases, leaving 18 bases between them. The CDR3 totals 13 residues. The CDR3: CASRREVGSGLFF. CDR3 DNA sequence: TGTGCCAGCAGACGGGAAGTTGGCAGTGGACTGTTTTTT.

This sequence joins TRBV5-1 and TRBJ2-1, with 13 positions matching TRBD2. The germline V gene has CDR1 SGHRS and CDR2 YFSETQ. V lost 4 bases to trimming and J lost 6 bases; unmatched junction nucleotides: 25. The CDR3 runs 22 residues. The CDR3 DNA sequence: TGCGCCAGCAGCCCCTTACCAAAGACAGCGAGGGGACTAGCGGGACCTGGCAATGAGCAGTTCTTC. Protein sequence: CASSPLPKTARGLAGPGNEQFF.

The chain is built from TRBV19 and TRBJ2-3; TRBD2 is a possible D gene (5 bases). The CDR3 extends over 15 amino acids. CDR1 and CDR2 (germline): LNHDA, SQIVND (reference sequence). The germline V and J ends were trimmed by 3 bases and 2 bases, with 12 bases remaining between them. CDR3 sequence: CASSIRSGPTDTQYF. The CDR3 nucleotides read TGTGCCAGTAGTATTAGGAGCGGACCCACAGATACGCAGTATTTT.

This chain connects TRBV23-1 to TRBJ2-5; 7 nucleotides agree with TRBD1. TRBV23-1 is annotated as an ORF whose role is uncertain. This CDR3 comprises 16 residues. J was trimmed by 5 bases and V by 0 bases; bases with no gene match: 9. CDR3 protein: CASSQSTTGVGETQYF. In DNA, the CDR3 is TGCGCCAGCAGTCAATCGACAACAGGGGTAGGCGAGACCCAGTACTTC.

The chain employs TRBV28 and TRBJ2-2; 8 nucleotides align to TRBD2. The CDR3 is 16 amino acids. CDR1 and CDR2 from the germline V gene are MDHEN and SYDVKM. Losses at the gene ends were 6 bases for V and 1 base for J; bases not matched to a gene: 7. The CDR3 region has the DNA TGTGCCAGCAGACCAACCAGCGGGGGGAACACCGGGGAGCTGTTTTTT. This sequence encodes CASRPTSGGNTGELFF.

This chain connects TRBV10-3 to TRBJ2-7; D is possibly TRBD1 or TRBD2 (5 bases each). V was shortened by 10 bases and J by 0 bases, with 16 bases between the two germline ends. The germline gives CDR1 ENHRY, CDR2 SYGVKD. CDR3 length equals 14 residues. CDR3 DNA: TGTGCCAGTGGGTCGTGGGGGAGCTCCTACGAGCAGTACTTC. Protein product: CASGSWGSSYEQYF.

Points on this clone: Other nucleotide sequences in the sample specify the same CDR3. The chain employs TRBV7-9 and TRBJ2-3; no reliable D call. The CDR3 has 10 amino acids. The V gene's germline CDR1 is SEHNR and CDR2 FQNEAQ (reference sequence). V was pared by 4 bases and J by 6 bases, with 2 bases between. CDR3 DNA: TGTGCCAGCAGCTCCGATACGCAGTATTTT. Encoded protein: CASSSDTQYF.

The V and J genes are TRBV10-3 and TRBJ2-2, with D unclear. Germline-derived CDR1 and CDR2 are ENHRY and SYGVKD. V was shortened by 3 bases and J by 1 base, with 15 bases between the two germline ends. The CDR3 consists of 17 residues. CDR3 sequence (DNA): TGTGCCATCAGTGATAAACGGAAAGTGGGGAACACCGGGGAGCTGTTTTTT. This encodes CAISDKRKVGNTGELFF.

The V gene is TRBV30, the J gene TRBJ1-5, with 8 bases that match TRBD1. Unmatched junction bases numbered 11, after V lost 3 bases and J lost 7 bases. The CDR3 has 15 amino acids. CDR1 and CDR2 from the germline V gene are GTSNPN and SVGIG (reference sequence). CDR3 bases: TGTGCCTGGAGCCGGCAGACAGGGGCGCAGCAGCCCCAGCATTTT. As protein: CAWSRQTGAQQPQHF.

Only one count was recorded for this clone. CDR3 DNA: TGCACCAGCAGCCCGCGCGAGGGCCCGGGGGAGCTGTTTTTT. Protein sequence: CTSSPREGPGELFF. This sequence joins TRBV1 and TRBJ2-2; the DNA was not used to check the table's D call, TRBD2. TRBV1 constitutes a pseudogene. This CDR3 has 14 amino acids.

The V and J genes are TRBV7-9 and TRBJ2-5; a weak D match, TRBD2 (5 bases). The J call is uncertain, as TRBJ2-7 better fits the DNA end. Germline-derived CDR1 and CDR2 are SEHNR and FQNEAQ (reference sequence). This CDR3 contains 12 residues. CDR3 amino acids: CASSLGGSEQYF. CDR3 in DNA: TGTGCCAGCAGCTTAGGAGGGAGCGAGCAGTACTTC.

The chain has TRBV6-5 and TRBJ1-4; 8 nucleotides align to TRBD1. The germline V gene has CDR1 MNHEY and CDR2 SVGAGI. Germline trimming cut 2 bases from V and 10 bases from J; bases unmatched to any gene: 12. The CDR3 has 16 residues. CDR3 bases: TGTGCCAGCAGTTACACTAAAGACAGGGGCAAAGTAAAACTGTTTTTT. Translating gives CASSYTKDRGKVKLFF.

This clone was seen a single time. The rearrangement uses TRBV6-4 and TRBJ1-4; tentatively, D is TRBD1 (5 bases). Trimming cost V 4 bases and J 3 bases, with 15 bases left between them. Germline loops: CDR1 MRHNA, CDR2 SNTAGT. The CDR3 length is 16 residues. The CDR3 sequence is CASSALTEFANEKLFF. CDR3 DNA sequence: TGTGCCAGCAGTGCACTGACAGAGTTCGCTAATGAAAAACTGTTTTTT.